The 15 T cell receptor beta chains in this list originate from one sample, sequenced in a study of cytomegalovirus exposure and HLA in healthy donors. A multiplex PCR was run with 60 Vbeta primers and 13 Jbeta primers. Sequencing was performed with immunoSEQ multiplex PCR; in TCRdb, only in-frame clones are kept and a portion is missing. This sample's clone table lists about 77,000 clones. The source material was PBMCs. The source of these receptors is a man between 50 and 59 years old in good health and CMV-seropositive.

The CDR3 loop is CASSDGQGFGSTEAFF. CDR3 DNA: TGCGCCAGCAGCGACGGACAGGGCTTCGGAAGCACTGAAGCTTTCTTT. The chain is built from TRBV4-1 and TRBJ1-1; the match to TRBD1 covers 8 bases. CDR1 and CDR2 from the germline V gene are MGHRA and YSYEKL. This CDR3 comprises 16 residues. After removal of 5 bases from V and 4 bases from J, the junction contained 12 bases not matched to a gene.

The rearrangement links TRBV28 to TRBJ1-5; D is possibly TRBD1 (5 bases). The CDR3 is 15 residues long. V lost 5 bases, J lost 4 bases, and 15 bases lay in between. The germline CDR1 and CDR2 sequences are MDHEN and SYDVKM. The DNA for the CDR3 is TGTGCCAGCAGTCTGGGCGCAGGGAGGAATCAGCCCCAGCATTTT. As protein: CASSLGAGRNQPQHF.

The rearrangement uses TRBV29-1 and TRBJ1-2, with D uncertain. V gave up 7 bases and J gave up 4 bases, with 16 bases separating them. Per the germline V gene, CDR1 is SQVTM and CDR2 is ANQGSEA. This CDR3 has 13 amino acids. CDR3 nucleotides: TGCAGCGCCCGAGAGGGTCCCACCTATGGCTACACCTTC. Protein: CSAREGPTYGYTF.

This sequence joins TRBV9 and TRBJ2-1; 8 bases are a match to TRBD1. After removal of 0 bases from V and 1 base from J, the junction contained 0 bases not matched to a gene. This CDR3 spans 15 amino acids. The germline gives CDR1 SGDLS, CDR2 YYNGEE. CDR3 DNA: TGTGCCAGCAGCGTAGGACAGGGGTCCTACAATGAGCAGTTCTTC. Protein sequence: CASSVGQGSYNEQFF.

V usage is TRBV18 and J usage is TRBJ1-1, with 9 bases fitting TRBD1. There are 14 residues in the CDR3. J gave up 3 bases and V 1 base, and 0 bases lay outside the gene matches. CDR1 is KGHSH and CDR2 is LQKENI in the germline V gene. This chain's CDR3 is CASSPRDRDTEAFF. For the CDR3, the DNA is TGTGCCAGCTCACCACGGGACAGGGACACTGAAGCTTTCTTT.

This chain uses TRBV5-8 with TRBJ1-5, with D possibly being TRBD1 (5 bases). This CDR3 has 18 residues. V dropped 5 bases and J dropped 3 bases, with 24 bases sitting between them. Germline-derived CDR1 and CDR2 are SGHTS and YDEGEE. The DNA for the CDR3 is TGTGCCAGCAGATCGGTGGGAGGGGCGGGACGGTCCAATCAGCCCCAGCATTTT. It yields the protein CASRSVGGAGRSNQPQHF.

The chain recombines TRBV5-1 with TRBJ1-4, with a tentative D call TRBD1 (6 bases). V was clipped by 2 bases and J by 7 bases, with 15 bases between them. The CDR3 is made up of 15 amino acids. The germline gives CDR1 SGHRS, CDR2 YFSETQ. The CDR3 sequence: CASSLGGPQGEKLFF. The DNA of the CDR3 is TGCGCCAGCAGCTTAGGGGGACCCCAAGGTGAAAAACTGTTTTTT.

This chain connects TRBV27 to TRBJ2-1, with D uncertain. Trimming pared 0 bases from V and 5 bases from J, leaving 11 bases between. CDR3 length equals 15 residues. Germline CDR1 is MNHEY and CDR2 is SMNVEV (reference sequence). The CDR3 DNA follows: TGTGCCAGCAGTTTATCCCGCAACACCAACAATGAGCAGTTCTTC. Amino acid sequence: CASSLSRNTNNEQFF.

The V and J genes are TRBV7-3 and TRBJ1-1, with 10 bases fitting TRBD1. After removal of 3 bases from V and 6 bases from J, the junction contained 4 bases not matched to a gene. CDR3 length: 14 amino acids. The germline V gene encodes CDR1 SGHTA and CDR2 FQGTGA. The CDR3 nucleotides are TGTGCCAGCAGCTTGGGACAGGGGTTCCCTGAAGCTTTCTTT. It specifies CASSLGQGFPEAFF.

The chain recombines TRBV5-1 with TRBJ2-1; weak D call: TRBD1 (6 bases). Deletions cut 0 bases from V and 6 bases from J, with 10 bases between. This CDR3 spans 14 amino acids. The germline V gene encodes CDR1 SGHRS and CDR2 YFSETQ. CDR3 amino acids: CASSLATGINEQFF. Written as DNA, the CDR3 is TGCGCCAGCAGCTTGGCTACAGGGATCAATGAGCAGTTCTTC. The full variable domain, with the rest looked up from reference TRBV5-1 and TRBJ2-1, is KAGVTQTPRYLIKTRGQQVTLSCSPISGHRSVSWYQQTPGQGLQFLFEYFSETQRNKGNFPGRFSGRQFSNSRSEMNVSTLELGDSALYLCASSLATGINEQFFGPGTRLTVL.

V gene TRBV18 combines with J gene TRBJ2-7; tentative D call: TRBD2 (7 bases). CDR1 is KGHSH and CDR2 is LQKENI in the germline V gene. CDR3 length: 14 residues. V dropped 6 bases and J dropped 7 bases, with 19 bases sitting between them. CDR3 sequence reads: CASSSVGGPGEQYV. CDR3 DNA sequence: TGTGCCAGCTCGTCCGTCGGGGGGCCGGGTGAGCAGTACGTC.

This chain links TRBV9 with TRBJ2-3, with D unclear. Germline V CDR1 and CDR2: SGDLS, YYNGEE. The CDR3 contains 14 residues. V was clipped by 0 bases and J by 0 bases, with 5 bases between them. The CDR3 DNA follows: TGTGCCAGCAGCGTAGCAGATAGCACAGATACGCAGTATTTT. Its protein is CASSVADSTDTQYF.

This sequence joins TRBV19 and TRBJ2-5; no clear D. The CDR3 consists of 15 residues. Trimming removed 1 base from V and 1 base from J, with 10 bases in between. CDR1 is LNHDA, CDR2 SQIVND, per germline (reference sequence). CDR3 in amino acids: CASSIGAKVQETQYF. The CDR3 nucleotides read TGTGCCAGTAGTATAGGGGCAAAAGTCCAAGAGACCCAGTACTTC.

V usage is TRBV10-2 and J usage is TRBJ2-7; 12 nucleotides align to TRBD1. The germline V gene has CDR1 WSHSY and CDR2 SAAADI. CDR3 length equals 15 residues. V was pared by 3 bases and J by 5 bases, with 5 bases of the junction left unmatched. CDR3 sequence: CASSERDRGRDEQYF. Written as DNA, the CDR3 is TGCGCCAGCAGTGAAAGGGACAGGGGGCGCGACGAGCAGTACTTC.

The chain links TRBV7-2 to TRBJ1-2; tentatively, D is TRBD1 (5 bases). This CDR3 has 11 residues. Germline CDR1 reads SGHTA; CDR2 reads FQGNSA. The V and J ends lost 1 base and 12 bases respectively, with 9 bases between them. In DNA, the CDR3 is TGTGCCAGCAGCTTAGAGGGGTTCCACACCTTC. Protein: CASSLEGFHTF.